The present entry profiles one T cell receptor beta chain with its context. Germline CDR1 reads LGHNA; CDR2 reads YSLEER. V shed 5 bases, J shed 4 bases, and the junction held 10 bases outside the gene matches. This CDR3 contains 15 residues. As handled by the study authors: Amplification of reference gene primers provided the estimated nucleated cell counts. Sequencing used immunoSEQ multiplex PCR; TCRdb keeps in-frame clones, though not all of them. The DNA gave D and trimming, while V, J and clone size come from that table. Here the sample spans roughly 280,000 clones, 85% to 95% being singletons. These data belong to a study of blood T cell repertoires in COVID-19. Across the study: Acute and convalescent COVID-19 specimens originated in the United States, Italy and Spain.

Enrollees, about 18 to 95 years old, lived in about two dozen US areas. Those designated as exposed participants met a COVID-19 case within 2 weeks before study entry. The specimen sequenced was PBMCs or T cells enriched from blood (not recorded which). The rearrangement joins TRBV4-3 to TRBJ1-1; 7 bases fit TRBD1. The sequence came from a man between 40 and 49 years old who had been exposed to COVID-19. The CDR3 region is CASSEKGARSTEAFF. CDR3 coding DNA: TGCGCCAGCAGCGAAAAGGGGGCGCGGAGCACTGAAGCTTTCTTT.